This is a list of T cell receptor beta chains from one sample in a study of OX40 agonist ivuxolimab in advanced cancers. The data were produced by immunoSEQ multiplex PCR, yet TCRdb's version contains in-frame clones alone and is incomplete. This sample yields some 99,000 clones, of which approximately 93% are seen a single time; around 0.18% belongs to the top ten. The input for sequencing was CD4+ or CD8+ T cells sorted from blood, taken in a trial of the OX40 agonist ivuxolimab. These receptors all come from an adult with an advanced solid tumor such as melanoma, head and neck, liver or kidney cancer. Each CDR3 is given with its conserved first and last residue. The D gene is left open where the match is weak. Some rows have no size entry. The others give once, few or many, or a class for an expanded clone.

CDR3nt	CDR3aa	abundance	d_gene	j_gene	v_gene
TGTGCCAGCAGTTTATGGGGGCCCCTCCTCACTAATGAAAAACTGTTTTTT	CASSLWGPLLTNEKLFF	NA	NA	TRBJ1-4	TRBV28
TGTGCCAGCAGCTCCCCGGGTTTCACTGAAGCTTTCTTT	CASSSPGFTEAFF	few	NA	TRBJ1-1	TRBV5-4
TGTGCCAGCAGTTTGCAGGGGGCCTCCTTCACAGATACGCAGTATTTT	CASSLQGASFTDTQYF	NA	TRBD1	TRBJ2-3	TRBV28
TGTGCCAGCAGCCCAACTTTGGGGGGATCGAGGACTGAAGCTTTCTTT	CASSPTLGGSRTEAFF	NA	NA	TRBJ1-1	TRBV14
TGTGCCAGCACCCTTCGGGGACAGGGTTTGTACGAGCAGTACTTC	CASTLRGQGLYEQYF	NA	TRBD1	TRBJ2-7	TRBV6-5
TGTGCCACCAGCACTACAGGCCTAGCGGGGGGATTCATACGTGCAGATACGCAGTATTTT	CATSTTGLAGGFIRADTQYF	NA	TRBD2	TRBJ2-3	TRBV15
TGTGCCAGCAGCTTAGAAGGTGCGGCCAAAAACATTCAGTACTTC	CASSLEGAAKNIQYF	NA	NA	TRBJ2-4	TRBV7-9
TGTGCCAGCAGTCTACAGGGGAATGAGCAGTTCTTC	CASSLQGNEQFF	NA	TRBD1	TRBJ2-1	TRBV14
TGTGCCAGCAGCTTGGTGGGGAAGGGGGATGAAAAACTGTTTTTT	CASSLVGKGDEKLFF	NA	NA	TRBJ1-4	TRBV5-4
TGTGCCAGCAGTTTCCTTGACACTGAAGCTTTCTTT	CASSFLDTEAFF	NA	NA	TRBJ1-1	TRBV28
TGCGCCAGCAGGAGGCCAACTAATGAAAAACTGTTTTTT	CASRRPTNEKLFF	once	NA	TRBJ1-4	TRBV5-1
TGTGCCAGCAGTGAAGGGAACCGGGGCTACACCTTC	CASSEGNRGYTF	NA	NA	TRBJ1-2	TRBV6-5
TGCGCCAGCAGCCAAGCTTGGATTATAAGGACAGAGAACACTGAAGCTTTCTTT	CASSQAWIIRTENTEAFF	NA	NA	TRBJ1-1	TRBV4-3
TGCGCCAGCAGCTTGTCCAGGACCGGGACAGTGGGTGTGGGCACTGAAGCTTTCTTT	CASSLSRTGTVGVGTEAFF	once	TRBD1	TRBJ1-1	TRBV5-1
TGTGCCAGCAGTTTAACTCCCGGGACTAGCGGCCACAATGAGCAGTTCTTC	CASSLTPGTSGHNEQFF	NA	TRBD2	TRBJ2-1	TRBV28
TGCGCCAGCAGCCTCCGCGATCAGGGAGTCCCCTACGAGCAGTACTTC	CASSLRDQGVPYEQYF	NA	NA	TRBJ2-7	TRBV4-1
TGTGCCAGCCAGACTAGCGGGAGGGGGATATCCTACGAGCAGTACTTC	CASQTSGRGISYEQYF	NA	TRBD2	TRBJ2-7	TRBV19
TGCGCCAGCAGCCAAGTGAGCGGGCCACCGTCCGAGCAGTACTTC	CASSQVSGPPSEQYF	once	NA	TRBJ2-7	TRBV4-3
TGTGCCACCAAGCAGACCTACGAGCAGTACTTC	CATKQTYEQYF	NA	NA	TRBJ2-7	TRBV2
TGTGCCAGCAGCTCAACAGCGGGGAAAATAGGTAATCAGCCCCAGCATTTT	CASSSTAGKIGNQPQHF	NA	NA	TRBJ1-5	TRBV5-6
TGTGCCAGCAGTCGCGGTCAAGAGACCCAGTACTTC	CASSRGQETQYF	NA	NA	TRBJ2-5	TRBV6-5
TGTGCCAGTCAACGGGGGATCTACGAGCAGTACTTC	CASQRGIYEQYF	NA	NA	TRBJ2-7	TRBV11-2